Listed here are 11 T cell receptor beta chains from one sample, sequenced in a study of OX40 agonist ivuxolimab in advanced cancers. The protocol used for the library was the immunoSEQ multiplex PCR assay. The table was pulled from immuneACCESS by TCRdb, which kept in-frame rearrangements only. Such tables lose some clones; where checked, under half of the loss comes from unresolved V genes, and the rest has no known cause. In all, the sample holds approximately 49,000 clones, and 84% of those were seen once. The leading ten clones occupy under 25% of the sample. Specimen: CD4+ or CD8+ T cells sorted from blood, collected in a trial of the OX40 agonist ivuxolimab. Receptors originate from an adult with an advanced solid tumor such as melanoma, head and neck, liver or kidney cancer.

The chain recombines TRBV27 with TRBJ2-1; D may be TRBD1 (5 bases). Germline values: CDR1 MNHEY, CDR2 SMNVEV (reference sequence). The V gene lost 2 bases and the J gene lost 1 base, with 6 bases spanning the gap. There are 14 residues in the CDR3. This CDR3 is CASSLAGSYNEQFF. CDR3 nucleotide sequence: TGTGCCAGCAGTTTAGCAGGGTCCTACAATGAGCAGTTCTTC.

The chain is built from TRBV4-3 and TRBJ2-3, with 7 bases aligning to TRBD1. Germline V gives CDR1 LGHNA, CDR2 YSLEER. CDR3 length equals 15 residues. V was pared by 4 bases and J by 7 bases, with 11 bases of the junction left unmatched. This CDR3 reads CASSRVGQRGNTQYF. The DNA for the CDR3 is TGCGCCAGCAGCCGGGTGGGACAGAGAGGAAATACGCAGTATTTT.

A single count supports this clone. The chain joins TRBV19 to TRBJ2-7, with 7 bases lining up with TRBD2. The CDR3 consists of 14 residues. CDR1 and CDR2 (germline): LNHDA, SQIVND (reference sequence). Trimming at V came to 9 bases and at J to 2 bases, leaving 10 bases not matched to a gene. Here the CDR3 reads CASNTGRGTYEQYF. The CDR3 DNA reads TGTGCCAGCAATACGGGGAGGGGAACCTACGAGCAGTACTTC.

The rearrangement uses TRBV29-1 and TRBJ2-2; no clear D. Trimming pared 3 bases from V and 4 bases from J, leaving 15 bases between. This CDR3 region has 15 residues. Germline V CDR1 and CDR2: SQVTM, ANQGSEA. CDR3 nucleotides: TGCAGCGTTGATTATGGCAGGTATCCCACCGGGGAGCTGTTTTTT. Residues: CSVDYGRYPTGELFF.

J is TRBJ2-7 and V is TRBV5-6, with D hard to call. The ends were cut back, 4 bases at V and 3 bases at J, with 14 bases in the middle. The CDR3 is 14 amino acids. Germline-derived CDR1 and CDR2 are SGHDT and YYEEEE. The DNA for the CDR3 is TGTGCCAGCAGCGAGTCAGGTTCGGGCTACGAGCAGTACTTC. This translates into CASSESGSGYEQYF.

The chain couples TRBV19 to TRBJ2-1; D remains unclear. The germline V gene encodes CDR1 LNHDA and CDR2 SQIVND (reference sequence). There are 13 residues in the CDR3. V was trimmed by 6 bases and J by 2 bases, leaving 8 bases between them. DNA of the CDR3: TGTGCCAGTAGAACGGGCCCCTACAATGAGCAGTTCTTC. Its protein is CASRTGPYNEQFF.

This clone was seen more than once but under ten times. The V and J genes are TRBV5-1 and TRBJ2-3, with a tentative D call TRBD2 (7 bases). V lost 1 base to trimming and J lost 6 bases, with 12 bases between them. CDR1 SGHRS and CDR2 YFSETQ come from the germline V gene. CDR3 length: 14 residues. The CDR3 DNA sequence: TGCGCCAGCAGCTTGTCGGGGGGCTATGATACGCAGTATTTT. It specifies CASSLSGGYDTQYF.

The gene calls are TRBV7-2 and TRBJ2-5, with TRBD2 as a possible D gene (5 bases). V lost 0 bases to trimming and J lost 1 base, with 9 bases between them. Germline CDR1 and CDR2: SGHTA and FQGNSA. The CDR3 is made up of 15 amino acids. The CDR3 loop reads CASSLAQTTQETQYF. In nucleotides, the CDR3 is TGTGCCAGCAGCTTAGCGCAGACTACCCAAGAGACCCAGTACTTC.

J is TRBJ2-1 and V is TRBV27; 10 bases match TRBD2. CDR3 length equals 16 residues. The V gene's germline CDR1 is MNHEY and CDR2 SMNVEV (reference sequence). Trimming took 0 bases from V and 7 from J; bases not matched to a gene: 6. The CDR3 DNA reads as TGTGCCAGCAGTTTATCGAGCGGGGGGGGCACGAATGAGCAGTTCTTC. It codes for CASSLSSGGGTNEQFF.

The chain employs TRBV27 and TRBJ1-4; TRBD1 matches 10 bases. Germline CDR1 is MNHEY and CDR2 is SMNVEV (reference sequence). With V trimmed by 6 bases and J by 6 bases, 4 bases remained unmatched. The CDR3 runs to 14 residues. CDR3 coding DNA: TGTGCCAGCAGCTCGGGACAGGGGCATGAAAAACTGTTTTTT. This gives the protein CASSSGQGHEKLFF.

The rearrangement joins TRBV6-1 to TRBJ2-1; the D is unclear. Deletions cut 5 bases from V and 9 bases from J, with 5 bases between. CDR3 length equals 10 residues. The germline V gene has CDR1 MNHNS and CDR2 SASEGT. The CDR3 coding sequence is TGTGCCAGCAGTTCGGGTGAGCAGTTCTTC. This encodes CASSSGEQFF.